The rows below give T cell receptor beta chains drawn from one sample of a study of T cell responses to AZD1222 COVID-19 vaccine. Profiled with immunoSEQ multiplex PCR; TCRdb holds only in-frame clones, not every one. The sample includes 200,000 to 300,000 clones, approximately 93% seen only once; the top ten take roughly 0.6%. The sample was peripheral blood, taken on day 0 of AZD1222 vaccination. The receptors derive from an adult in good health. The CDR3 runs from the conserved cysteine through the conserved F or W. The order of the fields is clone size, D gene, J gene, V gene, CDR3 DNA, CDR3 protein. A D gene is named only where the DNA matches it firmly. Only some rows state a clone size, as once, few, many or a class for expanded clones.

>NA|NA|TRBJ1-2|TRBV9
TGTGCCAGCAGCGTAGGGTCAGGGACCCTTGGGGGCTATGGCTACACCTTC
CASSVGSGTLGGYGYTF
>NA|TRBD1|TRBJ1-3|TRBV11-2
TGTGCCAGCAGCTTAGCGAGGACAGGGCAATACTCTGGAAACACCATATATTTT
CASSLARTGQYSGNTIYF
>few|TRBD2|TRBJ2-7|TRBV18
TGTGCCAGCTCTGAGACTAGCGGGGGGGCCTACGAGCAGTACTTC
CASSETSGGAYEQYF
>NA|NA|TRBJ1-5|TRBV2
TGTGCCAGCAGCTACAGCGAGAACAATCAGCCCCAGCATTTT
CASSYSENNQPQHF
>NA|TRBD1|TRBJ2-7|TRBV7-9
TGTGCCAGCAGCTTCACCGGGACAGGCACCATTAACTTC
CASSFTGTGTINF
>few|TRBD2|TRBJ2-2|TRBV10-2
TGCGCCAGCAGTGGACTAGCGGAAACCGGGGAGCTGTTTTTT
CASSGLAETGELFF
>NA|NA|TRBJ2-2|TRBV7-2
TGTGCCAGCAGCTTAGGGGGGAACACCGGGGAGCTGTTTTTT
CASSLGGNTGELFF
>NA|NA|TRBJ1-1|TRBV7-6
TGTGCCAGCAGCTCAAAGGTGGAGAACACTGAAGCTTTCTTT
CASSSKVENTEAFF
>NA|NA|TRBJ1-3|TRBV2
TGTGCCAGCACCCCGGAGAGCGGGGGAAACACCATATATTTT
CASTPESGGNTIYF
>NA|TRBD1|TRBJ1-2|TRBV5-6
TGTGCCAGCAGCCCGGGACAGGGGAGGACGGAGGGCTACACCTTC
CASSPGQGRTEGYTF
>NA|NA|TRBJ1-1|TRBV10-3
TGTGCCATCAGTGAGCCGTCAGGGAACACTGAAGCTTTCTTT
CAISEPSGNTEAFF
>NA|TRBD1|TRBJ2-1|TRBV5-1
TGCGCCAGCAGCTTGGGACAGGGATCGGTCAATGAGCAGTTCTTC
CASSLGQGSVNEQFF
>NA|NA|TRBJ2-1|TRBV20-1
TGCAGTGCTAAGGGCGATGAGCAGTTCTTC
CSAKGDEQFF
>NA|NA|TRBJ1-1|TRBV5-1
TGCGCCAGCAGCTTGGATGGGGTACTTGAAGCTTTCTTT
CASSLDGVLEAFF
>NA|NA|TRBJ1-1|TRBV3-1/TRBV3-2
TGTGCCAGCAGCCAAGTGGAATCTAACACTGAAGCTTTCTTT
CASSQVESNTEAFF
>NA|TRBD1|TRBJ2-5|TRBV10-3
TGTGCCATCGCCGGACAGGGGGCTGAGACCCAGTACTTC
CAIAGQGAETQYF
>NA|TRBD2|TRBJ2-2|TRBV4-1
TGCGCCAGCAGCCGAAAAGGGCGGGGGGACACCGGGGAGCTGTTTTTT
CASSRKGRGDTGELFF
>once|NA|TRBJ2-1|TRBV7-9
TGTGCCAGCAGCTTATCGCGGCTTCGGCAGTTCTTC
CASSLSRLRQFF
>NA|NA|TRBJ1-2|TRBV28
TGTGCCAGCAGTTTGGGGGGCTATGGCTACACCTTC
CASSLGGYGYTF
>NA|TRBD2|TRBJ2-1|TRBV6-6
TGTGCCACCCTTAGGGCTAGCGGGGTCTACAATGAGCAGTTCTTC
CATLRASGVYNEQFF
>NA|TRBD2|TRBJ2-7|TRBV4-1
TGCGCCAGCAGCCAACCCGGGACTAGCGTAACCTACGAGCAGTACTTC
CASSQPGTSVTYEQYF
>NA|NA|TRBJ2-3|TRBV10-3
TGTGCCATCAAGGCGGACGTGAGCACAGATACGCAGTATTTT
CAIKADVSTDTQYF
>NA|NA|TRBJ2-7|TRBV28
TGTGCCAGCAGCCCCCCCGGAGGGGGGTATGAGCAGTACTTC
CASSPPGGGYEQYF
>NA|TRBD2|TRBJ2-2|TRBV7-6
TGTGCCAGCAGCTTACTAGCGGGAGAATTAACCGGGGAGCTGTTTTTT
CASSLLAGELTGELFF
>NA|TRBD2|TRBJ2-5|TRBV19
TGTGCCAGTAGCCCATCGGGACTAGCGGGAGGAGAGACCCAGTACTTC
CASSPSGLAGGETQYF